These T cell receptor beta chains were read from a single sample in a study of long-term antiretroviral therapy in people with HIV. Produced via immunoSEQ multiplex PCR; TCRdb's table is partial and in-frame only. The sample lists some 40,000 clones, approximately 94% seen once, with around 2.1% in the top ten. Sequenced material: unsorted PBMCs, taken almost 9.5 years after starting antiretroviral therapy. These receptors all stem from a man aged 25 to 45 with HIV. The CDR3 runs from the conserved cysteine through the conserved F or W. Fields, in order: D gene, V gene, J gene, clone size, CDR3 DNA, CDR3 protein. D genes are given only for firm matches. Size is stated for part of the rows, as once, few or many counts, or as a class when the clone is expanded.

d_call: NA; v_call: TRBV19; j_call: TRBJ2-5; clone_size: NA; cdr3_nt: TGTGCCAGTAGTATAGTAGCGACACACGCCCAAGAGACCCAGTACTTC; cdr3_aa: CASSIVATHAQETQYF
d_call: NA; v_call: TRBV19; j_call: TRBJ1-4; clone_size: NA; cdr3_nt: TGTGCCACCAAAGGATGGAAACTGTTTTTT; cdr3_aa: CATKGWKLFF
d_call: NA; v_call: TRBV4-1; j_call: TRBJ2-5; clone_size: NA; cdr3_nt: TGCGCCAGCAGCCAAGTCGTGACGGGGGAACAAGAGACCCAGTACTTC; cdr3_aa: CASSQVVTGEQETQYF
d_call: NA; v_call: TRBV5-6; j_call: TRBJ1-6; clone_size: NA; cdr3_nt: TGTGCCAGCAGCTTGGGGGCCCTCTTTGGGTCACCCCTCCACTTT; cdr3_aa: CASSLGALFGSPLHF
d_call: TRBD1; v_call: TRBV7-2; j_call: TRBJ1-1; clone_size: NA; cdr3_nt: TGTGCCAGCAGCGAGGGGCGACAGGGGAAAATGAACACTGAAGCTTTCTTT; cdr3_aa: CASSEGRQGKMNTEAFF
d_call: NA; v_call: TRBV6-5; j_call: TRBJ2-5; clone_size: NA; cdr3_nt: TGTGCCAGCAGTTACTCGATGAGAGACCTACAGACCCAGTACTTC; cdr3_aa: CASSYSMRDLQTQYF
d_call: NA; v_call: TRBV10-2; j_call: TRBJ1-2; clone_size: NA; cdr3_nt: TGCGCCAGCAGCGACAGTCGAGGCTACACCTTC; cdr3_aa: CASSDSRGYTF
d_call: TRBD1; v_call: TRBV9; j_call: TRBJ1-1; clone_size: NA; cdr3_nt: TGTGCCAGCAGCGTAGGGACAGGAGAAGCTTTCTTT; cdr3_aa: CASSVGTGEAFF
d_call: NA; v_call: TRBV27; j_call: TRBJ1-3; clone_size: NA; cdr3_nt: TGTGCCAGCAGTTCCAGCGCCGGAAACACCATATATTTT; cdr3_aa: CASSSSAGNTIYF
d_call: NA; v_call: TRBV27; j_call: TRBJ2-7; clone_size: NA; cdr3_nt: TGTGCCAGCAGCTTAGCCGCGGCCAGTAACGACGAGCAGTACTTC; cdr3_aa: CASSLAAASNDEQYF
d_call: NA; v_call: TRBV7-2; j_call: TRBJ2-3; clone_size: NA; cdr3_nt: TGTGCCAGCAGCTTAGCAAGGAGCACAGATACGCAGTATTTT; cdr3_aa: CASSLARSTDTQYF
d_call: NA; v_call: TRBV11-3; j_call: TRBJ2-1; clone_size: NA; cdr3_nt: TGTGCCAGCAGCTTATATGCAGAAGACAATGAGCAGTTCTTC; cdr3_aa: CASSLYAEDNEQFF
d_call: TRBD2; v_call: TRBV7-8; j_call: TRBJ2-3; clone_size: NA; cdr3_nt: TGTGCCAGCAGCCGCAAGCGGGGCGGGGGAGATACGCAGTATTTT; cdr3_aa: CASSRKRGGGDTQYF
d_call: TRBD2; v_call: TRBV4-2; j_call: TRBJ2-5; clone_size: NA; cdr3_nt: TGTGCCAGCAGCCGCTCGTCGGGGGGAGAGACCCAGTACTTC; cdr3_aa: CASSRSSGGETQYF
d_call: TRBD1; v_call: TRBV27; j_call: TRBJ1-4; clone_size: NA; cdr3_nt: TGTGCCAGCAGTTTATCACCCGGACAGGGAGGAAAACTGTTTTTT; cdr3_aa: CASSLSPGQGGKLFF
d_call: NA; v_call: TRBV4-1; j_call: TRBJ1-6; clone_size: NA; cdr3_nt: TGCGCCAGCAGCCAAACGCAGGTGGTGTCGGCCAATAATTCACCCCTCCACTTT; cdr3_aa: CASSQTQVVSANNSPLHF
d_call: TRBD1; v_call: TRBV7-8; j_call: TRBJ1-1; clone_size: NA; cdr3_nt: TGTGCCAGCAGCTTGGACAGGGATTATATGAACACTGAAGCTTTCTTT; cdr3_aa: CASSLDRDYMNTEAFF
d_call: NA; v_call: TRBV6-5; j_call: TRBJ2-5; clone_size: NA; cdr3_nt: TGTGCCAGCAGTTACGCCGGGGCTCGAGAGACCCAGTACTTC; cdr3_aa: CASSYAGARETQYF
d_call: NA; v_call: TRBV5-1; j_call: TRBJ2-3; clone_size: NA; cdr3_nt: TGCGCCAGCAGCTTGGATGGCTCCCCGGCAGATACGCAGTATTTT; cdr3_aa: CASSLDGSPADTQYF
d_call: NA; v_call: TRBV2; j_call: TRBJ1-6; clone_size: NA; cdr3_nt: TGTGCCAGCAGTGAACAGGGTGGTTCACCCCTCCACTTT; cdr3_aa: CASSEQGGSPLHF
d_call: TRBD1; v_call: TRBV9; j_call: TRBJ2-4; clone_size: NA; cdr3_nt: TGTGCCAGCAGCCCCGGACAGGGGGCGGCCAAAAACATTCAGTACTTC; cdr3_aa: CASSPGQGAAKNIQYF
d_call: TRBD1; v_call: TRBV6-5; j_call: TRBJ1-1; clone_size: NA; cdr3_nt: TGTGCCAGCACCCCGACAGGGGTTACTGAAGCTTTCTTT; cdr3_aa: CASTPTGVTEAFF
d_call: TRBD2; v_call: TRBV6-1; j_call: TRBJ2-3; clone_size: NA; cdr3_nt: TGTGCCGGCGGCCTAGCGGGGGCCACAGATACGCAGTATTTT; cdr3_aa: CAGGLAGATDTQYF
d_call: NA; v_call: TRBV5-1; j_call: TRBJ2-3; clone_size: NA; cdr3_nt: TGCGCCAGCAGCCCACTCGGTGCCCTCGCAGATACGCAGTATTTT; cdr3_aa: CASSPLGALADTQYF
d_call: TRBD2; v_call: TRBV27; j_call: TRBJ2-3; clone_size: few; cdr3_nt: TGTGCCAGCAGTTTAGCGGGGGGGATCACAGATACGCAGTATTTT; cdr3_aa: CASSLAGGITDTQYF
d_call: NA; v_call: TRBV30; j_call: TRBJ1-2; clone_size: NA; cdr3_nt: TGTGCCTGGAGTGTATTTGGTGGCTACACCTTC; cdr3_aa: CAWSVFGGYTF
d_call: NA; v_call: TRBV5-1; j_call: TRBJ1-6; clone_size: once; cdr3_nt: TGCGCCAGCAGCTTTGGACAGCAAAATTCACCCCTCCACTTT; cdr3_aa: CASSFGQQNSPLHF
d_call: TRBD1; v_call: TRBV28; j_call: TRBJ1-1; clone_size: NA; cdr3_nt: TGTGCCAGCAGGATGGGGGGACAGGGGACATCCGGAAGGGCTTTCTTT; cdr3_aa: CASRMGGQGTSGRAFF
d_call: NA; v_call: TRBV28; j_call: TRBJ1-3; clone_size: NA; cdr3_nt: TGTGCCAGCAGTCGTTTCCTTGGAAACACCATATATTTT; cdr3_aa: CASSRFLGNTIYF
d_call: NA; v_call: TRBV6-5; j_call: TRBJ1-2; clone_size: NA; cdr3_nt: TGTGCCAGCAGTTCCGATGGGCCCTATGGCTACACCTTC; cdr3_aa: CASSSDGPYGYTF
d_call: TRBD1; v_call: TRBV4-2; j_call: TRBJ1-4; clone_size: NA; cdr3_nt: TGTGCCAGCAGCCAACAAACAGGGGGCAATGAAAAACTGTTTTTT; cdr3_aa: CASSQQTGGNEKLFF
d_call: TRBD1; v_call: TRBV4-2; j_call: TRBJ1-5; clone_size: NA; cdr3_nt: TGTGCCAGCAGCCCCAACTCAGGGGGGGGACAGCCCCAGCATTTT; cdr3_aa: CASSPNSGGGQPQHF
d_call: TRBD1; v_call: TRBV7-3; j_call: TRBJ2-2; clone_size: NA; cdr3_nt: TGTGCCAGCAGCTTATGGCCAGGGGGGAACACCGGGGAGCTGTTTTTT; cdr3_aa: CASSLWPGGNTGELFF
d_call: TRBD2; v_call: TRBV2; j_call: TRBJ2-3; clone_size: once; cdr3_nt: TGTGCCAGCAGGACTAGCGGCAGCACAGATACGCAGTATTTT; cdr3_aa: CASRTSGSTDTQYF
d_call: NA; v_call: TRBV6-5; j_call: TRBJ1-3; clone_size: NA; cdr3_nt: TGTGCCAGCACGGGGGGGGCCGGAAACACCATATATTTT; cdr3_aa: CASTGGAGNTIYF
d_call: NA; v_call: TRBV19; j_call: TRBJ2-2; clone_size: NA; cdr3_nt: TGTGCCAGTAGTATAGCCAGGGCATCCGGGGAGCTGTTTTTT; cdr3_aa: CASSIARASGELFF
d_call: NA; v_call: TRBV7-9; j_call: TRBJ1-1; clone_size: NA; cdr3_nt: TGTGCCAGCAGCTTAGTTGGACAGTCTGAAGCTTTCTTT; cdr3_aa: CASSLVGQSEAFF
d_call: TRBD1; v_call: TRBV9; j_call: TRBJ2-2; clone_size: NA; cdr3_nt: TGTGCCAGCAGCGTAGGGGGACAGGGGGCGCAGGCCGGGGAGCTGTTTTTT; cdr3_aa: CASSVGGQGAQAGELFF
d_call: NA; v_call: TRBV9; j_call: TRBJ1-6; clone_size: once; cdr3_nt: TGTGCCAGCAGCGTAGAAGGGGAGCATTCACCCCTCCACTTT; cdr3_aa: CASSVEGEHSPLHF
d_call: NA; v_call: TRBV6-5; j_call: TRBJ1-2; clone_size: NA; cdr3_nt: TGTGCCAGCACCCGGATGGATGGCTACACCTTC; cdr3_aa: CASTRMDGYTF
d_call: NA; v_call: TRBV10-3; j_call: TRBJ1-2; clone_size: NA; cdr3_nt: TGTGCCATCAGGGCGCCCCGGGATGGCTACACCTTC; cdr3_aa: CAIRAPRDGYTF
d_call: NA; v_call: TRBV19; j_call: TRBJ2-1; clone_size: NA; cdr3_nt: TGTGCCAGTAAAGGGAACCTATACAATGAGCAGTTCTTC; cdr3_aa: CASKGNLYNEQFF
d_call: NA; v_call: TRBV5-1; j_call: TRBJ2-1; clone_size: NA; cdr3_nt: TGCGCCAGCAGCTTAGGCCAGGGTGTTCACAATGAGCAGTTCTTC; cdr3_aa: CASSLGQGVHNEQFF
d_call: TRBD1; v_call: TRBV19; j_call: TRBJ1-2; clone_size: once; cdr3_nt: TGTGCCAGTAGTCCCGGACAGGGGAGGAACTATGGCTACACCTTC; cdr3_aa: CASSPGQGRNYGYTF
d_call: NA; v_call: TRBV19; j_call: TRBJ2-2; clone_size: NA; cdr3_nt: TGTGCCAGTAGTCCCAGACCGGACGCCGGGGAGCTGTTTTTT; cdr3_aa: CASSPRPDAGELFF
d_call: TRBD1; v_call: TRBV6-1; j_call: TRBJ1-4; clone_size: NA; cdr3_nt: TGTGCCAGCAGTGAGGGACAGGATGATGAAAAACTGTTTTTT; cdr3_aa: CASSEGQDDEKLFF
d_call: TRBD2; v_call: TRBV6-1; j_call: TRBJ2-1; clone_size: NA; cdr3_nt: TGTGCCAGCAGTGAAGAAGATGGATTAGCGGGGGCTACCTCCTACAATGAGCAGTTCTTC; cdr3_aa: CASSEEDGLAGATSYNEQFF
d_call: TRBD2; v_call: TRBV9; j_call: TRBJ2-2; clone_size: NA; cdr3_nt: TGTGCCAGCAGCGGACTAGCAGATACCGGGGAGCTGTTTTTT; cdr3_aa: CASSGLADTGELFF
d_call: NA; v_call: TRBV11-2; j_call: TRBJ2-2; clone_size: NA; cdr3_nt: TGTGCCAGCAGCTTACGGGGTGGGGTCTGGAGGAACACCGGGGAGCTGTTTTTT; cdr3_aa: CASSLRGGVWRNTGELFF
d_call: NA; v_call: TRBV29-1; j_call: TRBJ1-1; clone_size: NA; cdr3_nt: TGCAGCGTTGGACGGGCGAACACTGAAGCTTTCTTT; cdr3_aa: CSVGRANTEAFF
d_call: NA; v_call: TRBV6-4; j_call: TRBJ2-7; clone_size: NA; cdr3_nt: TGTGCCAGCAGTGAAGATGAAGCGTGGGACCCCTCGGAGACTATGTTAGAGCAGTACTTC; cdr3_aa: CASSEDEAWDPSETMLEQYF
d_call: NA; v_call: TRBV12-5; j_call: TRBJ1-1; clone_size: NA; cdr3_nt: TGTGCTAGTGGGCCGAATAACAGGGACACTGAAGCTTTCTTT; cdr3_aa: CASGPNNRDTEAFF
d_call: TRBD1; v_call: TRBV5-5; j_call: TRBJ1-5; clone_size: NA; cdr3_nt: TGTGCCAGCAGCTTGGAGGGGGCAAATCAGCCCCAGCATTTT; cdr3_aa: CASSLEGANQPQHF
d_call: NA; v_call: TRBV6-5; j_call: TRBJ2-1; clone_size: NA; cdr3_nt: TGTGCCAGCATGCGGGGCTCTGAGCAGTTCTTC; cdr3_aa: CASMRGSEQFF
d_call: TRBD1; v_call: TRBV6-5; j_call: TRBJ1-1; clone_size: NA; cdr3_nt: TGTGCCAGCAGTTCACAGGGGGTGAGGACTGAAGCTTTCTTT; cdr3_aa: CASSSQGVRTEAFF
d_call: TRBD2; v_call: TRBV7-2; j_call: TRBJ2-1; clone_size: NA; cdr3_nt: TGTGCCAGCAGCTTAAACGGGGGGACCGTATACAATGAGCAGTTCTTC; cdr3_aa: CASSLNGGTVYNEQFF
d_call: NA; v_call: TRBV2; j_call: TRBJ2-2; clone_size: NA; cdr3_nt: TGTGCCAGCACCCGGGTCCTGAACACCGGGGAGCTGTTTTTT; cdr3_aa: CASTRVLNTGELFF